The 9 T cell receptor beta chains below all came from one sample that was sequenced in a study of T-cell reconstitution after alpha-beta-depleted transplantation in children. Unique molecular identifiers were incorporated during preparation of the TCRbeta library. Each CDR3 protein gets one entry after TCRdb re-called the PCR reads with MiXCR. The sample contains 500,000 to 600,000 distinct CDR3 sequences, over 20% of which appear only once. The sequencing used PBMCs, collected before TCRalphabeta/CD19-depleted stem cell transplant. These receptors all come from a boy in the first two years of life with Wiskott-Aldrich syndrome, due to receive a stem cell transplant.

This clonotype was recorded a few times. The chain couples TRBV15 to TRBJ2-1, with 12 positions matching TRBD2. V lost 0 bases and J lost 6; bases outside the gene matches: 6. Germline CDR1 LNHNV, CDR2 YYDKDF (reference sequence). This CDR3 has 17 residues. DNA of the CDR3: TGTGCCACCAGCAGAGATTCGACTAGCGGGAGAATCAATGAGCAGTTCTTC. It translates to CATSRDSTSGRINEQFF.

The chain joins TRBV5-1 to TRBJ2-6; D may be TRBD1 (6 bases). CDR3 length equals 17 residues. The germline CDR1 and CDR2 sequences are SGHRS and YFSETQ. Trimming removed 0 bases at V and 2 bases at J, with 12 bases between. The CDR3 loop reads CASSLGVQGTGANVLTF. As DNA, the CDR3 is TGCGCCAGCAGCTTGGGTGTACAGGGTACTGGGGCCAACGTCCTGACTTTC.

CDR3 bases: TGTGCCAGCAGCTTCGGACAGGGAGGCTACGAGCAGTACTTC. Translating gives CASSFGQGGYEQYF. The chain uses TRBV7-2 and TRBJ2-7, with 8 bases that match TRBD1. J was trimmed by 3 bases and V by 3 bases; bases with no gene match: 4. This CDR3 has 14 amino acids. CDR1 is SGHTA, CDR2 FQGNSA, per germline.

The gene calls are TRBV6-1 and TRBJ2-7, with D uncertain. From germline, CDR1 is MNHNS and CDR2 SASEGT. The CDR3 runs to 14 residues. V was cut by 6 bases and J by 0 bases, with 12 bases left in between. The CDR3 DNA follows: TGTGCCAGCAGACCGACGCCGACCTCCTACGAGCAGTACTTC. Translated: CASRPTPTSYEQYF.

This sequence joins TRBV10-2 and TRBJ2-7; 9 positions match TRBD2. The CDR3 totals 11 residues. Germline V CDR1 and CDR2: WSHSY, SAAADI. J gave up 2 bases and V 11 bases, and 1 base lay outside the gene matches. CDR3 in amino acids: CAVAGAYEQYF. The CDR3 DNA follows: TGCGCCGTAGCGGGGGCCTACGAGCAGTACTTC.

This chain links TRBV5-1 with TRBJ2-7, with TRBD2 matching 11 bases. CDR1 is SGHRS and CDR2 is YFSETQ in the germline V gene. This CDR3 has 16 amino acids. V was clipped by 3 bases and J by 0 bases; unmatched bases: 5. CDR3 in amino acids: CASSWGLAENSYEQYF. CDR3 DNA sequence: TGCGCCAGCAGCTGGGGACTAGCGGAAAACTCCTACGAGCAGTACTTC. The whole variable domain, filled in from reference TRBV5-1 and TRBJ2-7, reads KAGVTQTPRYLIKTRGQQVTLSCSPISGHRSVSWYQQTPGQGLQFLFEYFSETQRNKGNFPGRFSGRQFSNSRSEMNVSTLELGDSALYLCASSWGLAENSYEQYFGPGTRLTVT.

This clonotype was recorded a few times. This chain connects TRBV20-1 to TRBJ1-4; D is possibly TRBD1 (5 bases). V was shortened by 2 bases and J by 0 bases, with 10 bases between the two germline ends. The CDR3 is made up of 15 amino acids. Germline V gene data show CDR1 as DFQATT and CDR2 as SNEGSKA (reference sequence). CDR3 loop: CSARRTLSTNEKLFF. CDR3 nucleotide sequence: TGCAGTGCTAGACGGACACTTTCAACTAATGAAAAACTGTTTTTT.

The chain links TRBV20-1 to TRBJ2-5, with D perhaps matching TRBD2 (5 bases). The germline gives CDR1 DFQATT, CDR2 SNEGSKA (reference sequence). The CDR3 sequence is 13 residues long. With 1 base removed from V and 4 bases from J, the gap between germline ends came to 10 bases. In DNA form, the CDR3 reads TGCAGTGCTAGAGGAGGGAGCGGAGAGACCCAGTACTTC. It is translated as CSARGGSGETQYF.

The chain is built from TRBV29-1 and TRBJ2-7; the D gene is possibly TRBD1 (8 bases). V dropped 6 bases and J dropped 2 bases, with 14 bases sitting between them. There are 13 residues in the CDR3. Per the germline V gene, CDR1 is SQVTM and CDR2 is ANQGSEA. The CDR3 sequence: CSVKTGGAYEQYF. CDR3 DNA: TGCAGCGTGAAAACAGGGGGGGCCTACGAGCAGTACTTC.